This T cell receptor beta chain was captured by sequencing in a study of T-cell reconstitution after alpha-beta-depleted transplantation in children. Points from the study as a whole: There were reportedly several hundred expanded graft clones from which alpha-beta T cells came about two months after transplant. At the one-year point after transplant, T-cell counts and TCRbeta diversity were found to come mostly from T cells that had been newly produced.

Researchers prepared the TCRbeta library using unique molecular identifiers, the study reports. TCRdb re-called the PCR reads through MiXCR, storing one row per CDR3 protein. The table records approximately 1,000,000 distinct CDR3 sequences, roughly 29% of them present only once. The CDR3 contains 14 residues. Trimming took 6 bases from V and 1 from J, leaving 12 bases between them. The germline V gene has CDR1 SNHLY and CDR2 FYNNEI. For this clonotype: The antigen is undetermined.

The rearrangement joins TRBV2 to TRBJ1-1; D call uncertain. The TCR comes from a boy under three years old who had a stem cell transplant for SCID, so the T cells may come from the graft donor. The sequencing here drew on PBMCs, mostly from graft donor cells, taken 360 days after TCRalphabeta/CD19-depleted stem cell transplant. The CDR3 region has the DNA TGTGCCAGCAGCGAGGGCCGAAGGAACACTGAAGCTTTCTTT. This codes for CASSEGRRNTEAFF.